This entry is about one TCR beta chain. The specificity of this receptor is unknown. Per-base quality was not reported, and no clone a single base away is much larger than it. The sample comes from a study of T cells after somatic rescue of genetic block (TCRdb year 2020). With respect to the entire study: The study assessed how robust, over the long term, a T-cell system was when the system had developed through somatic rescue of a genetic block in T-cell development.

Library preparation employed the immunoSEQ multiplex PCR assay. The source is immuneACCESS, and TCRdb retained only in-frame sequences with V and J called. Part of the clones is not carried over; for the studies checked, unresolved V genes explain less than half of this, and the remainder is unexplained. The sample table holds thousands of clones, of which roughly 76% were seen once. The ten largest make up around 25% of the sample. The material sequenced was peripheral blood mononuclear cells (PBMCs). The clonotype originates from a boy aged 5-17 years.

The DNA is as follows: TGTGCCAGCAGCCCCTGGACAGGGGACACCGGGGAGCTGTTTTTT. Translated, this gives CASSPWTGDTGELFF. This chain is built from TRBV13 and TRBJ2-2; TRBD1 fits 9 bases in the junction. The CDR3, from cysteine to phenylalanine, totals 15 residues. The kept DNA is CDR3 alone, 45 bases in frame from the first base. Clipping removes 5 bases from V and 3 bases from J, with 4 as the unmatched junction base count. Via the germline V gene (reference sequence), CDR1 is PRHDT and CDR2 FYEKMQ.